Reported below is one T cell receptor (beta chain). In the authors' methods: The authors estimated nucleated cell counts from reference gene primer amplification. Assay: immunoSEQ multiplex PCR; the TCRdb copy retains only in-frame clones and omits some. V and J calls and clone size are those listed in that table; D and trimming were worked out from the DNA. The table includes around 330,000 clones, about 85% detected once. CDR3 length: 15 residues. Germline CDR1 reads GTSNPN; CDR2 reads SVGIG (reference sequence). V was clipped by 3 bases and J by 1 base; unmatched bases: 1. The data stem from a study of blood T cell repertoires in COVID-19. Whole-study context: PBMCs, B-cell-depleted T cells, or T cells provided the cDNA or gDNA that made up the material.

Clinical histories supplied by participants themselves formed the basis of cohort assignment. The clonotype was recovered from a woman in her twenties or thirties who had been exposed to COVID-19. This chain joins TRBV30 and TRBJ2-3; 13 positions agree with TRBD2. The sequenced sample consisted of PBMCs or T cells enriched from blood (not recorded which). The CDR3 loop is CAWRGTSGGTDTQYF. In DNA form, the CDR3 reads TGTGCCTGGAGGGGGACTAGCGGGGGCACAGATACGCAGTATTTT.